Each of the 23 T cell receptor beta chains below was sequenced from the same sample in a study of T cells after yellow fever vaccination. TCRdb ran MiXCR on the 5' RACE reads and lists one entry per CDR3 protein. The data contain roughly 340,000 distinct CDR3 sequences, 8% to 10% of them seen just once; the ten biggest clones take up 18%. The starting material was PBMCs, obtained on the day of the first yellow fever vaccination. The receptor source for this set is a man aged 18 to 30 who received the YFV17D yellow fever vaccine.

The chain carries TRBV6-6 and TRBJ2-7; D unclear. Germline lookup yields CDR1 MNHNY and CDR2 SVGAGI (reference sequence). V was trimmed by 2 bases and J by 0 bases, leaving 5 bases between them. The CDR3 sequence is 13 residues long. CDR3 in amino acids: CASSYVSSYEQYV. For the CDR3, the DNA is TGTGCCAGCAGTTACGTCAGCTCCTACGAGCAGTACGTC.

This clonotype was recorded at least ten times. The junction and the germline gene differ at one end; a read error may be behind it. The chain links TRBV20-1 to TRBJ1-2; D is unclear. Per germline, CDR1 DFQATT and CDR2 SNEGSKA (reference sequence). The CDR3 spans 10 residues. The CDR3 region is CAASANGYTF. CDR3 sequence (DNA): TGTGCGGCGTCTGCAAATGGCTACACCTTC.

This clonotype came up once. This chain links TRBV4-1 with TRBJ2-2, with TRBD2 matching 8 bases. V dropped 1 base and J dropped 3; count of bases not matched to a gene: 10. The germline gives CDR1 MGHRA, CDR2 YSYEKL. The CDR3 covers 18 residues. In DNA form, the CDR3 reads TGCGCCAGCAGCCAAGTGTATAGCGGGGCTCCCCACACCGGGGAGCTGTTTTTT. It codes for CASSQVYSGAPHTGELFF.

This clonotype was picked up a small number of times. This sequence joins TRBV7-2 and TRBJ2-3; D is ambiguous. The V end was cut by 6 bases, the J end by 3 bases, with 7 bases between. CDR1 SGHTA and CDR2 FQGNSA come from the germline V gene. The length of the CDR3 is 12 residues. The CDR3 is CASRKQTDTQYF. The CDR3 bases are TGTGCCAGCAGAAAACAGACAGATACGCAGTATTTT.

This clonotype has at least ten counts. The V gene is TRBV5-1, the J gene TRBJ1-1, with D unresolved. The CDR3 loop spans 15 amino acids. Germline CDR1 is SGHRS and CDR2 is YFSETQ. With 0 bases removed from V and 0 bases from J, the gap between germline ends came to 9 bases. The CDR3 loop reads CASSLGVGLNTEAFF. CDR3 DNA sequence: TGCGCCAGCAGCTTGGGGGTAGGGCTGAACACTGAAGCTTTCTTT.

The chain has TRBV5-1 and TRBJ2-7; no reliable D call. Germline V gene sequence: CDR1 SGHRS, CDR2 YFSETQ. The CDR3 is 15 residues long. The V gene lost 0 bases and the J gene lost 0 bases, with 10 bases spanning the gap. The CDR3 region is CASSLATLGSYEQYV. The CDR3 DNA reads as TGCGCCAGCAGCTTGGCCACACTCGGCTCCTACGAGCAGTACGTC.

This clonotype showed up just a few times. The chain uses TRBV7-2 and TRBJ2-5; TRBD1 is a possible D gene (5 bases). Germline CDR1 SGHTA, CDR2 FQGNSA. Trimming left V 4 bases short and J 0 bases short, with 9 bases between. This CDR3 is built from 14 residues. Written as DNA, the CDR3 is TGTGCCAGCAGCTACGACAGCAACCAAGAGACCCAGTACTTC. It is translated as CASSYDSNQETQYF.

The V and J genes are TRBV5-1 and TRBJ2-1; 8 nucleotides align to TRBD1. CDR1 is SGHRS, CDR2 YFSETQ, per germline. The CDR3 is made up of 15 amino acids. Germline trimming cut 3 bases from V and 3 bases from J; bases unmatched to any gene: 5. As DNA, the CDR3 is TGCGCCAGCAGCTATAGACAGGGGCTCTACAATGAGCAGTTCTTC. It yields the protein CASSYRQGLYNEQFF.

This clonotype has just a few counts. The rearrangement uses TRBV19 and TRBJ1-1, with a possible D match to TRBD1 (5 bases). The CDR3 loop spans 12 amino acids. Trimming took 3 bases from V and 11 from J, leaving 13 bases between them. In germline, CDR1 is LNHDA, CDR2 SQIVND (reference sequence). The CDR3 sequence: CASSISAGPAFF. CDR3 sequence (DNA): TGTGCCAGTAGTATTAGTGCAGGGCCGGCTTTCTTT. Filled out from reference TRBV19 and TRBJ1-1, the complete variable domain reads DGGITQSPKYLFRKEGQNVTLSCEQNLNHDAMYWYRQDPGQGLRLIYYSQIVNDFQKGDIAEGYSVSREKKESFPLTVTSAQKNPTAFYLCASSISAGPAFFGQGTRLTVV.

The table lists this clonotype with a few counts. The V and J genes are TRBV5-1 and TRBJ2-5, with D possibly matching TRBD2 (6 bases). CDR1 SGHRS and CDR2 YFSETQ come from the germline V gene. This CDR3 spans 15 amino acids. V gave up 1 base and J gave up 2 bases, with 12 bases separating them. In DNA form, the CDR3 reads TGCGCCAGCAGCTTGACTAGCTTCGTTCAAGAGACCCAGTACTTC. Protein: CASSLTSFVQETQYF.

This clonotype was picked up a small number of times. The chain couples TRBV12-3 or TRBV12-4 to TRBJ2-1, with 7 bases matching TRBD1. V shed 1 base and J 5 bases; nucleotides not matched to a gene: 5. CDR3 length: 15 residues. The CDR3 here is CASSLGRGFNNEQFF. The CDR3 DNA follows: TGTGCCAGCAGTTTAGGCAGGGGGTTCAACAATGAGCAGTTCTTC.

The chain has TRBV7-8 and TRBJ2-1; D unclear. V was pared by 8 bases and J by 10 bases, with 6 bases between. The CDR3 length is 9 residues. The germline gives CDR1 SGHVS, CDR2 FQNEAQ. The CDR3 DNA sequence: TGTGCCAGCGGGGAAGAGCAGTTCTTC. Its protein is CASGEEQFF.

The CDR3 loop is CASSQTSGIYEQYF. The CDR3 region has the DNA TGTGCCAGCTCCCAGACTAGCGGCATCTACGAGCAGTACTTC. This chain joins TRBV18 and TRBJ2-7, with 9 bases lining up with TRBD2. The length of the CDR3 is 14 residues. The germline V gene has CDR1 KGHSH and CDR2 LQKENI. Trimming at V came to 6 bases and at J to 3 bases, leaving 6 bases not matched to a gene.

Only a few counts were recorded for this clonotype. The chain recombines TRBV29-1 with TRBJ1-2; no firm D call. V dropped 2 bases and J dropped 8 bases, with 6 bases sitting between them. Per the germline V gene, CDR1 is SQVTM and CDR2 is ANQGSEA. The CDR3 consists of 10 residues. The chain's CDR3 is CSVEQSGYTF. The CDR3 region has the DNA TGCAGCGTTGAACAGAGCGGCTACACCTTC.

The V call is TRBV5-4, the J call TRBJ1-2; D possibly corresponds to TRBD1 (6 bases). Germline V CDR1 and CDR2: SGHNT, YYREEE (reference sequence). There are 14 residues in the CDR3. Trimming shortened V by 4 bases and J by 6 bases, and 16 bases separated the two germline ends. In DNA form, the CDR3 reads TGTGCCAGCAGCCCGGCACGGGGGGCAAATGGCTACACCTTC. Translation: CASSPARGANGYTF.

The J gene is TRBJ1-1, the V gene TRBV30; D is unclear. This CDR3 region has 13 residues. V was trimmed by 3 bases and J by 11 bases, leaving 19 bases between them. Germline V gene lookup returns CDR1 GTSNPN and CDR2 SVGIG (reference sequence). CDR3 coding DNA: TGTGCCTGGAGCCACAAGCAGAGACGTGGGGCTTTCTTT. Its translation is CAWSHKQRRGAFF.

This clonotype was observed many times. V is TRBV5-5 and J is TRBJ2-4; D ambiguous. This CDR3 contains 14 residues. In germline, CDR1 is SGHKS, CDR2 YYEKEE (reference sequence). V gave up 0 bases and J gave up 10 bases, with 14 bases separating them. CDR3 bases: TGTGCCAGCAGCTTGGATGACAATGGAAGGATTCAGTACTTC. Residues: CASSLDDNGRIQYF.

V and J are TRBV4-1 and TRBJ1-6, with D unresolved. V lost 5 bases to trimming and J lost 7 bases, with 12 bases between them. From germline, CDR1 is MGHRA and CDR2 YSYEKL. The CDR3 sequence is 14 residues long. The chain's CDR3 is CASSYRTANSPLHF. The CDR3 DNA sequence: TGCGCCAGCAGCTACCGGACCGCCAATTCACCCCTCCACTTT.

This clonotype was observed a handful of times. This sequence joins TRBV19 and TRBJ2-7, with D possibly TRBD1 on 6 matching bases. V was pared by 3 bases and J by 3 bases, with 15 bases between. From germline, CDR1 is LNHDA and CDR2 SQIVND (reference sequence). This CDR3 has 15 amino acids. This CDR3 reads CASSISPGQIYEQYF. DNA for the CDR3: TGTGCCAGTAGTATCTCCCCCGGACAGATCTACGAGCAGTACTTC.

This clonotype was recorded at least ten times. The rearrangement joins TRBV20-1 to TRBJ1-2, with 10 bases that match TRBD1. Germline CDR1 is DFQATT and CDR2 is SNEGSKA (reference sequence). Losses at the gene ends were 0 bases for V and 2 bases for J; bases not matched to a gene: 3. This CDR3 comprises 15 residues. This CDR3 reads CSARDGDRGNYGYTF. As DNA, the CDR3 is TGCAGTGCTAGAGATGGGGACAGGGGAAACTATGGCTACACCTTC.

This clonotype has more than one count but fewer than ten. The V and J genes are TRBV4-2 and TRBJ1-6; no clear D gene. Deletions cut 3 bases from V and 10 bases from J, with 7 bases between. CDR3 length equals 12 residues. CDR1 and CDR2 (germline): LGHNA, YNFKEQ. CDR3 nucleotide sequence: TGTGCCAGCAGCCAGCAGGAATCACCCCTCCACTTT. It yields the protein CASSQQESPLHF.

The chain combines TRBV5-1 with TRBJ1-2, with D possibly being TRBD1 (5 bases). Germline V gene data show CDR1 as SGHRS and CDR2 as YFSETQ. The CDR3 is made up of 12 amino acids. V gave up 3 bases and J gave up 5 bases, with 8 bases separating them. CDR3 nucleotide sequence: TGCGCCAGCAGCTCTGCAGGGTATGGCTACACCTTC. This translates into CASSSAGYGYTF.

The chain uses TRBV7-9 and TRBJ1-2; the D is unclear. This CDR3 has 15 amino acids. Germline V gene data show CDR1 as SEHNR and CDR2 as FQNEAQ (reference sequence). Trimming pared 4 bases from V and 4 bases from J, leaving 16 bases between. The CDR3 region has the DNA TGTGCCAGCAGCTCAGCCGGGGAGGCCACCTATGGCTACACCTTC. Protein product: CASSSAGEATYGYTF.